One T cell receptor beta chain is described in this entry. Its antigen is unknown. This entry comes from a study of vaccination effects on CD4 cells after COVID-19. Trimming cost V 7 bases and J 2 bases, with 11 bases left between them. This CDR3 has 14 residues. Germline V gene data show CDR1 as MNHEY and CDR2 as SVGAGI. Ahead of sequencing, the ViraFEST assay grew antigen-specific CD4+ T cells using viral peptide pools. Following 10 days of culture, CD4+ T cells were isolated. It was two doses of either the BNT162b2 or mRNA-1273 vaccine that participants received. The data were produced by immunoSEQ multiplex PCR, yet TCRdb's version contains in-frame clones alone and is incomplete. Of around 30,000 clones in the sample, roughly 80% are singletons; the top ten hold approximately 14%.

This clonotype was sampled from a human donor who received a COVID-19 vaccine. This sample comprised CD4+ T cells from PBMCs cultured with HCoV-229E spike peptides, obtained after COVID-19 vaccination. The rearrangement uses TRBV6-5 and TRBJ2-2; D might be TRBD2 (5 bases). CDR3 sequence (DNA): TGTGCCAGCATCGGGCTAGCAAACACCGGGGAGCTGTTTTTT. This sequence encodes CASIGLANTGELFF.